Given below is one T cell receptor beta chain in context. Authors' methods: Amplification of reference gene primers provided the estimated nucleated cell counts. The method was immunoSEQ multiplex PCR; TCRdb's version includes in-frame clones alone and lacks a portion of them. Clonal size and the V and J genes are those of that table, whereas D and trimming came from the DNA. Here the sample spans roughly 150,000 clones, 88% being singletons. This entry is derived from a study of blood T cell repertoires in COVID-19. Study overall: Donors in the United States, Italy and Spain gave samples during acute or convalescent COVID-19. T cells, B-cell-depleted T cells, or PBMCs provided the cDNA or gDNA that served as material.

This CDR3 comprises 14 residues. CDR1 SGHAT and CDR2 FQNNGV come from the germline V gene. The V and J ends lost 6 bases and 1 base, in that order; junction bases with no gene match: 3. This TCR was recovered from a human donor in a cohort sampled during active COVID-19. Specimen: peripheral blood. The chain links TRBV11-2 to TRBJ2-1; TRBD1 matches at 7 bases. The CDR3 nucleotides read TGTGCCAGCAGTCGGACAGGTTCCTACAATGAGCAGTTCTTC. Its protein product is CASSRTGSYNEQFF.